This T cell receptor beta chain originates from a study of T cells after yellow fever vaccination. Study-level information: When fractions had low cell numbers, they were prepared with SMART-Seq v4 Ultra Low Input.

The ends were cut back, 3 bases at V and 1 base at J, with 16 bases in the middle. This CDR3 is 17 amino acids long. Germline loops: CDR1 MGHRA, CDR2 YSYEKL. TCRdb redid the calling of the 5' RACE reads with MiXCR, one entry per CDR3 protein. The sample shows some 100,000 distinct CDR3 sequences, 7.5% to 10% of them seen only once. At least ten counts were recorded for this clonotype. The study's findings and limits: Contaminating bulk clonotypes could be abundant in FACS-sorted repertoires. Among primary-vaccination clones, most reappeared after the booster, at about 95% for CD4 and approximately 90% for CD8.

The chain combines TRBV4-1 with TRBJ2-1, with D unclear. The sequence was collected from a man between 18 and 29 years old who received the YFV17D yellow fever vaccine. The sequencing used CD8+ T cells not binding an NS4B(214-222) dextramer, sorted from PBMCs, collected less than 16 days after the first yellow fever vaccination. This CDR3 is CASSQASLADSYNEQFF. In nucleotides, the CDR3 is TGCGCCAGCAGCCAGGCGTCGCTCGCGGATTCCTACAATGAGCAGTTCTTC.